The clone carrying this TCR beta chain was picked up many times. Its antigen is undetermined. Quantitative 5'-RACE was performed with molecular barcodes, and it yielded the TCR beta libraries. TCRdb used MiXCR to reprocess the 5' RACE reads, holding one entry per CDR3 protein. The sample shows fewer than 350,000 distinct CDR3 sequences, around a tenth of them seen only once. Trimming removed 4 bases at V and 4 bases at J, with 13 bases between. The CDR3 sequence is 14 residues long. Germline V gives CDR1 SGHDN, CDR2 FVKESK. This record belongs to a study of CD8 T cells in ankylosing spondylitis. The study's findings and limits: Seemingly distinctive of ankylosing spondylitis blood was a TCR beta motif formed by eight highly homologous variants. Clones linked to the disease showed a CD8+ phenotype. They occurred at relatively low frequencies in peripheral blood.

The rearrangement links TRBV14 to TRBJ1-1; a weak D match, TRBD1 (5 bases). This receptor was identified in a female donor with ankylosing spondylitis or in good health (not recorded which). The sample taken for sequencing was blood, either unsorted or a sorted T cell fraction (not recorded which). The CDR3 DNA reads as TGTGCCAGCAGCCGGGCAGGGTTAAGCACTGAAGCTTTCTTT. This encodes CASSRAGLSTEAFF.